This T cell receptor (beta chain) originates from a study of Ad26.COV2.S vaccination and SARS-CoV-2 variants. On the study more broadly: Participants got Ad26.COV2.S intramuscularly, once or twice 56 days apart.

Measured with immunoSEQ multiplex PCR; TCRdb has only the in-frame clones, and not every one. The data show hundreds of thousands of clones, roughly 89% seen once. Whole-study results and caveats: Placebo recipients and vaccine recipients were similar in non-spike TCR breadth. Vaccinees reportedly had broad spike-specific CD8+ and CD4+ T cell responses.

Treatment defined: 15 to 20 received Ad26.COV2.S at low or high dose, single or two shots; about 5 received placebo; per-sample allocation not given. Vaccine and placebo recipients were sampled on day 63 after the first injection. In Boston, the donor was an adult between 18-55 years of age. A word on this clone: Its antigen remains unknown.

This material consisted of peripheral blood, taken in a trial of Ad26.COV2.S vaccine versus placebo. The TCR was taken from a person aged 18-65 years who received the Ad26.COV2.S COVID-19 vaccine or a placebo.

Here the CDR3 reads CASSPSSTINTEAFF. The CDR3 DNA follows: TGTGCCAGCAGCCCCTCTTCGACCATAAACACTGAAGCTTTCTTT. The chain carries TRBV9 and TRBJ1-1; D is unresolved. Germline V gene sequence: CDR1 SGDLS, CDR2 YYNGEE. V lost 4 bases and J lost 2, with 15 bases in between. The CDR3 runs to 15 residues. The variable domain in full, completed from reference TRBV9 and TRBJ1-1, reads DSGVTQTPKHLITATGQRVTLRCSPRSGDLSVYWYQQSLDQGLQFLIQYYNGEERAKGNILERFSAQQFPDLHSELNLSSLELGDSALYFCASSPSSTINTEAFFGQGTRLTVV.